The clone carrying this T cell receptor (beta chain) was seen many times. The antigen is not known. This entry comes from a study of T cells in Graves' hyperthyroidism and ophthalmopathy. Study observations and caveats: Most clonotypes expanded in the thyroid (above 0.001) were also present in blood.

A NOSPECS grade of at least 4, a Clinical Activity Score of at least 3 and duration under 3 months were recorded in ophthalmopathy patients. Those patients with uncontrolled infection, other autoimmune disease, pregnancy or lactation were excluded. Regions amplified from RNA transcripts were the TCR beta CDR3 regions. The HTBI primer set was used in a first-round RT-PCR of the TCR CDR3. MiXCR, applied by TCRdb to the multiplex PCR reads, yields one record per CDR3 protein. The table has 220,000 or so distinct CDR3 sequences, about a sixth seen once. Germline CDR1 reads LNHDA; CDR2 reads SQIVND (reference sequence). With V trimmed by 7 bases and J by 7 bases, 8 bases remained unmatched. The CDR3 sequence is 13 residues long.

The specimen was blood. This sequence joins TRBV19 and TRBJ1-2; 8 nucleotides align to TRBD1. The sequence was collected from a woman aged 18-29 years with Graves' ophthalmopathy. The CDR3 spells CASTRQGKGGYTF. CDR3 bases: TGTGCCAGTACCCGACAGGGGAAGGGTGGCTACACCTTC.